Listed here are 18 T cell receptor beta chains from one sample, sequenced in a study of identical twins (dated by TCRdb to about 2016). Library method: 5' RACE. The instrument was an Illumina HiSeq 2000. Using fastp at Q25 and MiXCR, TCRdb reprocessed the public reads and kept productive beta chains. Each CDR3 protein gets just one entry, which takes the most common genes and DNA from the rows behind it. A total of nearly 900,000 distinct CDR3 sequences appear in this sample, 9% to 15% of them only once. Around 1.6% of the sample rests with the top ten. The sample also formed part of further work on yellow fever vaccine responses in identical twins.

Sequenced: PBMCs. These receptors came from a woman under 30 in good health.

The sample holds a few counts of this clonotype. In DNA, the CDR3 is TGCAGCGTTGGGGCAGGGGACCTCAATGAGCAGTTCTTC. Amino acid sequence: CSVGAGDLNEQFF. The genes are TRBV29-1 and TRBJ2-1; D is possibly TRBD1 (6 bases). CDR3 length: 13 amino acids. The germline V gene encodes CDR1 SQVTM and CDR2 ANQGSEA. Trimming cost V 4 bases and J 6 bases, with 13 bases left between them.

This chain uses TRBV5-5 with TRBJ2-3; D tentatively reads TRBD1 or TRBD2 (5 bases each). The germline gives CDR1 SGHKS, CDR2 YYEKEE (reference sequence). There are 14 residues in the CDR3. With 0 bases removed from V and 6 bases from J, the gap between germline ends came to 11 bases. DNA of the CDR3: TGTGCCAGCAGCTTGGGGGACGTAGTGGATACGCAGTATTTT. It is translated as CASSLGDVVDTQYF. Together with reference TRBV5-5 and TRBJ2-3, the CDR3 gives the full variable domain: DAGVTQSPTHLIKTRGQQVTLRCSPISGHKSVSWYQQVLGQGPQFIFQYYEKEERGRGNFPDRFSARQFPNYSSELNVNALLLGDSALYLCASSLGDVVDTQYFGPGTRLTVL.

This clonotype occurred a few times. The chain joins TRBV29-1 to TRBJ2-1, with TRBD1 identical over 7 bases. Germline CDR1 reads SQVTM; CDR2 reads ANQGSEA. The V gene end was trimmed by 0 bases and the J gene end by 14 bases; junction bases not matched to a gene: 10. The CDR3 totals 13 residues. The CDR3 reads CSVEERSGTEEFF. The CDR3 region has the DNA TGCAGCGTTGAAGAACGATCCGGGACAGAGGAGTTCTTC.

DNA for the CDR3: TGTGCCAGCAGTAATATGGCCGGGGCCAACGTCCTGACTTTC. Its translation: CASSNMAGANVLTF. The V and J genes are TRBV12-3 or TRBV12-4 and TRBJ2-6; no definite D call. The CDR3 has 14 amino acids. The V and J ends lost 5 bases and 4 bases respectively, with 9 bases between them.

Notes on this clonotype: A junction end diverges from the germline sequence, so it may reflect a read error. The chain joins TRBV12-5 to TRBJ2-3; 9 bases align to TRBD1. The V gene's germline CDR1 is LGHNT and CDR2 FRNRAP. There are 15 residues in the CDR3. The CDR3 nucleotides read TGTGCTAGTGGTTTGGGGGACAGGGTGGGGGATATGCAGTATTTT. It is translated as CASGLGDRVGDMQYF.

The chain couples TRBV7-8 to TRBJ2-1; D is ambiguous. Trimming removed 2 bases at V and 7 bases at J, with 6 bases between. The CDR3 extends over 12 amino acids. CDR1 is SGHVS, CDR2 FQNEAQ, per germline. In DNA, the CDR3 is TGTGCCAGCAGCTTAATTGCAAATGAGCAGTTCTTC. This gives the protein CASSLIANEQFF. Complete variable domain (other parts from reference TRBV7-8 and TRBJ2-1): GAGVSQSPRYKVAKRGQDVALRCDPISGHVSLFWYQQALGQGPEFLTYFQNEAQLDKSGLPSDRFFAERPEGSVSTLKIQRTQQEDSAVYLCASSLIANEQFFGPGTRLTVL.

The genes are TRBV14 and TRBJ1-3; D gene unclear. From germline, CDR1 is SGHDN and CDR2 FVKESK. This CDR3 region has 12 residues. V was cut by 2 bases and J by 8 bases, with 7 bases left in between. CDR3 in amino acids: CASSQFGYTIYF. The CDR3 region has the DNA TGTGCCAGCAGCCAATTCGGGTACACCATATATTTT.

A few counts support this clonotype. The V gene is TRBV18, the J gene TRBJ1-1; 11 bases agree with TRBD1. Looked up from germline, CDR1 is KGHSH and CDR2 is LQKENI. V gave up 5 bases and J gave up 0 bases; unmatched junction bases: 8. The CDR3 has 17 residues. The CDR3 nucleotides read TGTGCCAGCTCAAGAACCGGGACAGGGGGTCTGAACACTGAAGCTTTCTTT. This sequence encodes CASSRTGTGGLNTEAFF. Full variable domain (outside the CDR3, taken from reference TRBV18 and TRBJ1-1): NAGVMQNPRHLVRRRGQEARLRCSPMKGHSHVYWYRQLPEEGLKFMVYLQKENIIDESGMPKERFSAEFPKEGPSILRIQQVVRGDSAAYFCASSRTGTGGLNTEAFFGQGTRLTVV.

This clonotype was detected ten times or more. The chain is built from TRBV28 and TRBJ1-5, with D uncertain. Per the germline V gene, CDR1 is MDHEN and CDR2 is SYDVKM. V lost 5 bases and J 0 bases, leaving 11 bases between the germline ends. There are 15 residues in the CDR3. CDR3 nucleotide sequence: TGTGCCAGCAGTAGCGGTTCAAGTAGCAATCAGCCCCAGCATTTT. Translation: CASSSGSSSNQPQHF.

This clonotype came up a few times. The rearrangement links TRBV20-1 to TRBJ2-7, with D perhaps assigned TRBD1 or TRBD2 (6 bases each). V was pared by 1 base and J by 7 bases, with 17 bases between. The CDR3 is made up of 14 amino acids. The germline gives CDR1 DFQATT, CDR2 SNEGSKA (reference sequence). This CDR3 reads CSARAPQGGWEQYV. The CDR3 DNA sequence: TGCAGTGCTAGAGCCCCCCAAGGGGGGTGGGAGCAGTACGTC.

This clonotype was detected many times. The V call is TRBV7-6, the J call TRBJ1-2, with D possibly TRBD1 on 5 matching bases. This CDR3 region has 14 residues. V was trimmed by 5 bases and J by 10 bases, leaving 20 bases between them. Per germline, CDR1 SGHVS and CDR2 FNYEAQ. CDR3 residues: CASSPAPGERSYTF. The CDR3 nucleotides are TGTGCCAGCAGCCCAGCTCCGGGGGAGAGGTCCTACACCTTC.

The rearrangement links TRBV7-9 to TRBJ2-5, with D unresolved. The CDR3 covers 13 residues. V dropped 2 bases and J dropped 5 bases, with 9 bases sitting between them. Germline CDR1 SEHNR, CDR2 FQNEAQ (reference sequence). The CDR3 coding sequence is TGTGCCAGCAGCTTAACGGGTGCGGAGACCCAGTACTTC. Its translation is CASSLTGAETQYF.

The V gene is TRBV5-4, the J gene TRBJ2-7, with TRBD2 matching 11 bases. The trim removed 2 bases at V and 5 bases at J, leaving 3 bases unmatched. The CDR3 loop spans 14 amino acids. Germline assignment: CDR1 SGHNT and CDR2 YYREEE (reference sequence). The CDR3 spells CASSFTSGSNEQYF. CDR3 DNA sequence: TGTGCCAGCAGCTTTACTAGCGGGAGTAACGAGCAGTACTTC. The full variable domain, completed using reference TRBV5-4 and TRBJ2-7, is ETGVTQSPTHLIKTRGQQVTLRCSSQSGHNTVSWYQQALGQGPQFIFQYYREEENGRGNFPPRFSGLQFPNYSSELNVNALELDDSALYLCASSFTSGSNEQYFGPGTRLTVT.

In this sample, this clonotype turned up many times. The chain's CDR3 is CASSGSTLDEQYF. The CDR3 DNA is TGTGCCAGCAGCGGGTCTACCCTCGACGAGCAGTACTTC. V gene TRBV12-3 or TRBV12-4 combines with J gene TRBJ2-7, with D unresolved. Trimming removed 6 bases at V and 5 bases at J, with 14 bases between. CDR3 size: 13 residues.

The V gene is TRBV15, the J gene TRBJ2-1; no definite D call. Germline V gene sequence: CDR1 LNHNV, CDR2 YYDKDF (reference sequence). CDR3 length equals 13 residues. With 0 bases removed from V and 8 bases from J, the gap between germline ends came to 8 bases. CDR3 sequence reads: CATSRDLDDEQFF. The CDR3 DNA is TGTGCCACCAGCAGAGATTTGGATGATGAGCAGTTCTTC.

The sample holds many counts of this clonotype. This rearrangement joins TRBV15 to TRBJ2-1; 7 bases are shared with TRBD2. This CDR3 is built from 15 residues. CDR1 and CDR2 (germline): LNHNV, YYDKDF (reference sequence). Trimming at V came to 2 bases and at J to 5 bases, leaving 6 bases not matched to a gene. CDR3 nucleotides: TGTGCCACCAGCAGAAAATTCGGGACTAACAATGAGCAGTTCTTC. Translating gives CATSRKFGTNNEQFF.

This clonotype showed up many times. The rearrangement uses TRBV20-1 and TRBJ2-5, with 12 bases identical to TRBD1. V trimming: 5 bases; J trimming: 6 bases; junction bases outside the gene matches: 4. From germline, CDR1 is DFQATT and CDR2 SNEGSKA (reference sequence). The CDR3 loop spans 13 amino acids. The CDR3 DNA follows: TGCAGTGCTTCGGGACAGGGGGCGAAGACCCAGTACTTC. Encoded protein: CSASGQGAKTQYF.

The V and J genes are TRBV5-1 and TRBJ2-1; 8 bases align to TRBD2. The length of the CDR3 is 14 residues. In germline, CDR1 is SGHRS, CDR2 YFSETQ. The junction had 5 bases not matched to a gene; V was cut back by 6 bases and J by 3 bases. The chain's CDR3 is CASMVSGGYNEQFF. The CDR3, as DNA: TGCGCCAGCATGGTAAGCGGGGGCTACAATGAGCAGTTCTTC.